A single T cell receptor (beta chain) is shown here with its context. The antigen remains unidentified. The sample belongs to a study of OX40 agonist ivuxolimab in advanced cancers. Study overall: Cancers in dose escalation were hepatocellular, melanoma, renal cell and head and neck. Partial responses were achieved by three patients, one with hepatocellular carcinoma and two with cutaneous melanoma.

Libraries were prepared by immunoSEQ multiplex PCR; TCRdb keeps only in-frame clonotypes and omits some of them. Among 15,000 to 20,000 clones listed, 85% to 90% were seen once. General study points: Those patients achieving a partial response at 0.1-3.0 mg/kg showed among the lowest clonal expansion.

V lost 3 bases and J 1 base, leaving 16 bases between the germline ends. The CDR3 contains 17 residues. CDR1 and CDR2 (germline): LGHNA, YSLEER. The TCR comes from an adult with an advanced solid tumor such as melanoma, head and neck, liver or kidney cancer. The sample here was CD4+ or CD8+ T cells sorted from blood, taken in a trial of the OX40 agonist ivuxolimab. The chain joins TRBV4-3 to TRBJ1-3, with D unresolved. The CDR3 reads CASSQTDGRKSGNTIYF. Written as DNA, the CDR3 is TGCGCCAGCAGCCAGACGGACGGCCGTAAGTCTGGAAACACCATATATTTT.